A selection of T cell receptor beta chains follows, all from one sample in a study of blood T cell repertoires in COVID-19. Profiling relied on immunoSEQ multiplex PCR, and the TCRdb table lists in-frame clones only, not all of them. The sample has approximately 200,000 clones; 85% are singletons. The sequencing sample was made of peripheral blood. Source of these receptors: a man aged 45-65 years who had recovered from COVID-19. The CDR3 runs from the conserved cysteine through the conserved F or W. Each record gives: V gene, CDR3 protein.

TRBV18	CASSPAGLAGGFMNTGELFF
TRBV15	CATSRTGATNEKLFF
TRBV27	CASVDRDYGYTF
TRBV27	CASSLRQGRAKNIQYF
TRBV15	CATSREGGEVYEQYF
TRBV6-1	CASSESGGAGGYTF
TRBV7-9	CASSLSQNSPLHF
TRBV30	CAWRIGGKQYF
TRBV15	CATSTTGTGGVGEKLFF
TRBV21-1	CASKKGHEKTSGNNEQFF
TRBV30	CAWSAGNQPQHF
TRBV28	CASTPGGTGGETQYF
TRBV28	CASRRTSGRGDTQYF
TRBV19	CASSPRLAGVATYNEQFF
TRBV6-1	CASSETVLSNQPQHF
TRBV27	CASSFGGGYEQYF
TRBV28	CASSTPTGLAQPQHF
TRBV5-5	CASSLVLQGESTEAFF
TRBV7-9	CASSLSANEKLFF
TRBV18	CASSRDRVNSPLHF
TRBV6-5	CASSLTGAYGYTF
TRBV5-1	CASSFQGPSYEQYF
TRBV5-5	CASSLGPGQGAANEQFF
TRBV27	CASSTQGWSSYNEQFF
TRBV3-1/TRBV3-2	CASSQLSGELFF
TRBV18	CASSPPGRTGGNTGELFF
TRBV30	CAWVNRDRGFKETQYF
TRBV21-1	CASSKDATGGRAYQPQHF
TRBV28	CASSLSAGVVFTGELFF
TRBV19	CASSLGTPDQPQHF
TRBV19	CASSQRHRGGETQYF
TRBV2	CASFEGRTNTGELFF
TRBV30	CAWGGQLNEKLFF
TRBV5-1	CASSSGGMNTEAFF
TRBV29-1	CSVRRDRSSYEQYF
TRBV30	CAWSPPGTGAGNTIYF
TRBV6-5	CASRRTGMGGYTF
TRBV2	CASRGTSGMGDTQYF
TRBV20-1	CSASRGEQFF
TRBV19	CASSRTGGASTDTQYF
TRBV15	CATSRAAAGVFEKLFF
TRBV10-1	CASSEAGKGGYNEQFF
TRBV19	CASSSDRGRTNEKLFF
TRBV5-1	CASSVGTLNTGELFF
TRBV5-5	CASSPTKGGQSYNEQFF
TRBV19	CASSADTGTQETQYF
TRBV25-1	CASSTGGFNEQYF
TRBV6-6	CASSYAITQGTYGYTF
TRBV7-9	CASSWGQGQPQHF